This T cell receptor beta chain came from a study of identifying expanded T cells in peripheral blood. The germline V gene encodes CDR1 SNHLY and CDR2 FYNNEI. This CDR3 is built from 15 residues. V shed 8 bases, J shed 3 bases, and the junction held 10 bases outside the gene matches. Data came from immunoSEQ multiplex PCR; TCRdb stores just in-frame clones and leaves some out. The table records about 85,000 clones, about 89% of them present only once. The chain joins TRBV2 to TRBJ2-7; TRBD1 aligns across 10 bases. This receptor was taken from a person between 18 and 75 years old in good health. The sequencing input was blood. The CDR3 nucleotides are TGTGCCAGCCGGGTGACAGGGGGCCTTATCTACGAGCAGTACTTC. It yields the protein CASRVTGGLIYEQYF.